This T cell receptor (beta chain) was observed in a study of T cells in Graves' hyperthyroidism and ophthalmopathy. Study summary: Peripheral blood samples were taken at initial diagnosis, prior to any treatment. Study-wide findings and caveats: Ophthalmopathy, which appeared later, was predicted by the model a median about 6 months before onset.

Diagnoses were made from clinical symptoms, serum measures (thyroxine and TRAb), thyroid ultrasound and orbital computed tomography. The source of the PBMCs was 10 ml of fresh peripheral blood. This CDR3 is 15 amino acids long. Trimming shortened V by 3 bases and J by 5 bases, and 17 bases separated the two germline ends. Germline V gene data show CDR1 as SGHTA and CDR2 as FQGNSA. Amplified regions were TCR beta CDR3 sequences from RNA transcripts. Initially, a first-round RT-PCR of the TCR CDR3 employed the HTBI primer set. TCRdb used MiXCR to reprocess the multiplex PCR reads, holding one entry per CDR3 protein. Of about 610,000 distinct CDR3 sequences in the sample, under 15% are singletons; the top ten hold around 4%. At least ten counts were recorded for this clonotype. Antigen specificity is unknown.

The chain uses TRBV7-2 and TRBJ2-7; D perhaps matches TRBD2 (6 bases). The sequenced sample was blood. The sequence was collected from a woman in her thirties or forties with Graves' ophthalmopathy. As DNA, the CDR3 is TGTGCCAGCAGCTTGGGGGGAGTGTTTGGCCACGAGCAGTACTTC. Translation gives CASSLGGVFGHEQYF.